Below are 32 T cell receptor beta chains sequenced from a single sample in a study of shared T cell receptors in the human thymus. Sequenced by immunoSEQ multiplex PCR; TCRdb stores in-frame clones only, minus some. Among hundreds of thousands of clones, 70% to 90% were seen once, and the ten largest hold 0.0094%. These data also formed part of another study, on human thymus T cells.

The sample comprised thymocytes. The receptors were sampled from a boy in the first two years of life with a congenital heart defect.

This sequence joins TRBV5-1 and TRBJ2-3; 10 bases align to TRBD1. CDR1 and CDR2 (germline): SGHRS, YFSETQ. The CDR3 totals 19 residues. With 5 bases clipped from V and 1 base from J, the junction kept 16 bases outside the gene matches. The DNA of the CDR3 is TGCGCCAGCAGGCCCGCAATACCACCGGGACAGGGGTGCACAGATACGCAGTATTTT. Translating it yields CASRPAIPPGQGCTDTQYF.

The rearrangement links TRBV4-3 to TRBJ2-1, with TRBD2 matching 10 bases. Germline loops: CDR1 LGHNA, CDR2 YSLEER. This CDR3 spans 14 amino acids. V shed 3 bases, J shed 6 bases, and the junction held 2 bases outside the gene matches. In DNA form, the CDR3 reads TGCGCCAGCAGCCAGAAGCGGGGGGGCAATGAGCAGTTCTTC. This sequence encodes CASSQKRGGNEQFF.

V is TRBV29-1 and J is TRBJ1-1, with 7 bases lining up with TRBD1. The CDR3 runs to 13 residues. The junction had 8 bases not matched to a gene; V was cut back by 6 bases and J by 4 bases. Germline V gene sequence: CDR1 SQVTM, CDR2 ANQGSEA. Written as DNA, the CDR3 is TGCAGCGTAGGGGACAGCGATTTCACTGAAGCTTTCTTT. Amino acid sequence: CSVGDSDFTEAFF.

V usage is TRBV10-3 and J usage is TRBJ2-7; maybe TRBD1 (5 bases). Germline V gene data show CDR1 as ENHRY and CDR2 as SYGVKD. This CDR3 has 16 amino acids. Trimming left V 2 bases short and J 0 bases short, with 14 bases between. In nucleotides, the CDR3 is TGTGCCATCAGTGAGGGTCAGGGCCCCCTCTCCTACGAGCAGTACTTC. This encodes CAISEGQGPLSYEQYF.

This sequence joins TRBV19 and TRBJ1-1; no clear D. Germline assignment: CDR1 LNHDA and CDR2 SQIVND (reference sequence). Trimming stripped 5 bases from V and 0 bases from J, with 7 bases between. The CDR3 consists of 13 residues. The chain's CDR3 is CASSHQMNTEAFF. The CDR3 DNA is TGTGCCAGTAGTCACCAGATGAACACTGAAGCTTTCTTT.

The chain carries TRBV11-2 and TRBJ1-1; unclear D gene. Germline V gene lookup returns CDR1 SGHAT and CDR2 FQNNGV. There are 15 residues in the CDR3. V was shortened by 5 bases and J by 0 bases, with 13 bases between the two germline ends. The CDR3 nucleotides read TGTGCCAGCAGCCCTCTACTCGATATGAACACTGAAGCTTTCTTT. It encodes CASSPLLDMNTEAFF.

In regard to this clone: The sample contains more than one DNA sequence encoding this CDR3. This chain joins TRBV30 and TRBJ1-5; D possibly corresponds to TRBD1 (6 bases). V lost 0 bases to trimming and J lost 6 bases, with 12 bases between them. The CDR3 spans 14 residues. Per the germline V gene, CDR1 is GTSNPN and CDR2 is SVGIG (reference sequence). The CDR3 protein is CAWSVFGQSQPQHF. CDR3 coding DNA: TGTGCCTGGAGTGTCTTTGGACAGTCTCAGCCCCAGCATTTT. Full variable domain (outside the CDR3, taken from reference TRBV30 and TRBJ1-5): SQTIHQWPATLVQPVGSPLSLECTVEGTSNPNLYWYRQAAGRGLQLLFYSVGIGQISSEVPQNLSASRPQDRQFILSSKKLLLSDSGFYLCAWSVFGQSQPQHFGDGTRLSIL.

V is TRBV27 and J is TRBJ2-2; TRBD1 aligns across 9 bases. The germline V gene encodes CDR1 MNHEY and CDR2 SMNVEV (reference sequence). The V segment lost 4 bases and the J segment 5 bases; nucleotides outside the gene matches: 5. The CDR3 is 15 amino acids. The CDR3 DNA sequence: TGTGCCAGCAGTTACATCGGACAGGGGACCGGGGAGCTGTTTTTT. Translated: CASSYIGQGTGELFF.

The gene calls are TRBV4-3 and TRBJ1-3, with D uncertain. This CDR3 has 16 amino acids. V was pared by 0 bases and J by 2 bases, with 11 bases between. Germline CDR1 and CDR2: LGHNA and YSLEER. CDR3 residues: CASSQDPEEAGNTIYF. DNA of the CDR3: TGCGCCAGCAGCCAAGATCCCGAGGAGGCTGGAAACACCATATATTTT.

This clone was observed a single time. This chain uses TRBV4-1 with TRBJ1-5; 9 bases are a match to TRBD1. With 1 base clipped from V and 6 bases from J, the junction kept 7 bases outside the gene matches. This CDR3 contains 16 residues. Germline lookup yields CDR1 MGHRA and CDR2 YSYEKL. CDR3 DNA: TGCGCCAGCAGCCAAGTCGAGACAGGGGGGAGTCAGCCCCAGCATTTT. Translated, it gives CASSQVETGGSQPQHF.

The chain joins TRBV29-1 to TRBJ1-5; TRBD1 aligns across 11 bases. The CDR3 runs 14 residues. Trimming took 7 bases from V and 3 from J; bases not matched to a gene: 5. Germline V gene data show CDR1 as SQVTM and CDR2 as ANQGSEA. The CDR3 DNA sequence: TGCAGCGCTCGGACAGGGGGCGTCAATCAGCCCCAGCATTTT. This encodes CSARTGGVNQPQHF.

V is TRBV29-1 and J is TRBJ2-5; TRBD1 aligns across 10 bases. V shed 7 bases and J 7 bases; nucleotides not matched to a gene: 9. From germline, CDR1 is SQVTM and CDR2 ANQGSEA. CDR3 length: 13 amino acids. CDR3 sequence: CSARQGASSTQYF. The CDR3 DNA follows: TGCAGCGCCAGACAGGGGGCTTCCTCGACCCAGTACTTC.

In regard to this clone: The junction departs from germline at one end; a sequencing error may be responsible. This CDR3 is also generated by other DNA sequences in the sample. This rearrangement joins TRBV6-4 to TRBJ1-6; D is ambiguous. The CDR3 spans 14 residues. CDR1 is MRHNA and CDR2 is SNTAGT in the germline V gene. The CDR3 spells CASSEAGPNSPLHF. The CDR3, as DNA: TGTGCCAGCAGTGAAGCGGGCCCCAATTCCCCCCTCCACTTT.

The chain is built from TRBV19 and TRBJ1-2, with 9 bases identical to TRBD1. V dropped 4 bases and J dropped 3; count of bases not matched to a gene: 9. CDR1 and CDR2 (germline): LNHDA, SQIVND (reference sequence). The CDR3 runs to 16 residues. The CDR3 DNA reads as TGTGCCAGTAGTACCCACGCACGACAGGGGGACTATGGCTACACCTTC. It yields the protein CASSTHARQGDYGYTF. Full variable domain (remainder filled in from reference TRBV19 and TRBJ1-2): DGGITQSPKYLFRKEGQNVTLSCEQNLNHDAMYWYRQDPGQGLRLIYYSQIVNDFQKGDIAEGYSVSREKKESFPLTVTSAQKNPTAFYLCASSTHARQGDYGYTFGSGTRLTVV.

V is TRBV4-3 and J is TRBJ2-6; D not resolved. Germline loops: CDR1 LGHNA, CDR2 YSLEER. This CDR3 region has 15 residues. The ends were cut back, 3 bases at V and 0 bases at J, with 6 bases in the middle. For the CDR3, the DNA is TGCGCCAGCAGCCAGTACAACTCTGGGGCCAACGTCCTGACTTTC. It specifies CASSQYNSGANVLTF.

CDR3 protein: CASSYRSSYNSPLHF. In DNA form, the CDR3 reads TGTGCCAGCAGTTACCGCAGCTCCTATAATTCACCCCTCCACTTT. V gene TRBV27 combines with J gene TRBJ1-6; D remains ambiguous. Trimming cost V 4 bases and J 0 bases, with 7 bases left between them. The CDR3 runs to 15 residues. Germline values: CDR1 MNHEY, CDR2 SMNVEV (reference sequence).

The V and J genes are TRBV4-3 and TRBJ2-2; 16 bases fit TRBD2. CDR3 length equals 18 residues. Germline values: CDR1 LGHNA, CDR2 YSLEER. Trimming at V came to 1 base and at J to 6 bases, leaving 5 bases not matched to a gene. CDR3 coding DNA: TGCGCCAGCAGCCAAGGTCTGGGACTAGCGGGAGGGGCCGGGGAGCTGTTTTTT. Amino acids: CASSQGLGLAGGAGELFF.

The gene calls are TRBV6-6 and TRBJ1-3, with D uncertain. The CDR3 is made up of 15 amino acids. From germline, CDR1 is MNHNY and CDR2 SVGAGI (reference sequence). Trimming took off 2 bases at V and 1 base at J, with 9 bases between the two ends. The CDR3, as DNA: TGTGCCAGCAGTTACCTGAGGGAGTCTGGAAACACCATATATTTT. It is translated as CASSYLRESGNTIYF.

V is TRBV14 and J is TRBJ2-7, with 10 bases aligning to TRBD1. J gave up 6 bases and V 4 bases, and 9 bases lay outside the gene matches. The CDR3 spans 15 residues. Germline CDR1 SGHDN, CDR2 FVKESK. The DNA of the CDR3 is TGTGCCAGCAGCCCCCCCGGGACAGGGGCCTTCGAGCAGTACTTC. Protein: CASSPPGTGAFEQYF.

The CDR3 reads CAISESGTGYNSPLHF. The CDR3 nucleotides are TGTGCCATCAGTGAGTCCGGAACAGGGTATAATTCACCCCTCCACTTT. The chain uses TRBV10-3 and TRBJ1-6, with D perhaps matching TRBD1 (6 bases). The CDR3 covers 16 residues. Germline V lookup: CDR1 ENHRY, CDR2 SYGVKD. Trimming cost V 0 bases and J 4 bases, with 10 bases left between them.

This clone appeared once. The CDR3 DNA follows: TGTGCCAGCAGCGGAACTATGGACGGGGAGCTGTTTTTT. Residues: CASSGTMDGELFF. The chain recombines TRBV9 with TRBJ2-2; D unresolved. Germline V lookup: CDR1 SGDLS, CDR2 YYNGEE. Trimming cost V 3 bases and J 7 bases, with 10 bases left between them. There are 13 residues in the CDR3. Variable domain in full (rest from reference TRBV9 and TRBJ2-2): DSGVTQTPKHLITATGQRVTLRCSPRSGDLSVYWYQQSLDQGLQFLIQYYNGEERAKGNILERFSAQQFPDLHSELNLSSLELGDSALYFCASSGTMDGELFFGEGSRLTVL.

The V gene is TRBV4-2, the J gene TRBJ2-1; D gene unclear. Germline V gene lookup returns CDR1 LGHNA and CDR2 YNFKEQ. This CDR3 is built from 15 residues. V was shortened by 0 bases and J by 8 bases, with 14 bases between the two germline ends. The CDR3, as DNA: TGTGCCAGCAGCCAAGAGGTAGCCAGTCTCTATGAGCAGTTCTTC. This encodes CASSQEVASLYEQFF.

This chain links TRBV28 with TRBJ2-3, with D perhaps matching TRBD2 (6 bases). This CDR3 region has 16 residues. V was pared by 6 bases and J by 2 bases, with 18 bases between. Germline CDR1 MDHEN, CDR2 SYDVKM. The CDR3 sequence: CASSGATSNPTDTQYF. For the CDR3, the DNA is TGTGCCAGCAGCGGGGCGACTAGTAATCCCACAGATACGCAGTATTTT.

This chain joins TRBV5-4 and TRBJ1-1; the D gene is possibly TRBD1 (5 bases). Germline lookup yields CDR1 SGHNT and CDR2 YYREEE (reference sequence). V was shortened by 1 base and J by 2 bases, with 9 bases between the two germline ends. There are 14 residues in the CDR3. The CDR3 DNA sequence: TGTGCCAGCAGCTTGTCAGGGAAAAACACTGAAGCTTTCTTT. It translates to CASSLSGKNTEAFF.

This rearrangement joins TRBV4-2 to TRBJ2-7, with TRBD1 as a possible D gene (6 bases). The V gene lost 2 bases and the J gene lost 2 bases, with 16 bases spanning the gap. Germline V lookup: CDR1 LGHNA, CDR2 YNFKEQ. The CDR3 consists of 16 residues. The CDR3 loop is CASSQKFPGVPYEQYF. CDR3 coding DNA: TGTGCCAGCAGCCAAAAATTCCCAGGGGTTCCCTACGAGCAGTACTTC.

The J gene is TRBJ2-1, the V gene TRBV9; TRBD2 might be the D (5 bases). The CDR3 totals 14 residues. The V end was cut by 3 bases, the J end by 2 bases, with 9 bases between. Germline assignment: CDR1 SGDLS and CDR2 YYNGEE. The CDR3 coding sequence is TGTGCCAGCAGCGCCCGGGAAACCTACAATGAGCAGTTCTTC. It codes for CASSARETYNEQFF.

This chain connects TRBV6-1 to TRBJ1-3; weak D call: TRBD1 (5 bases). V was clipped by 6 bases and J by 1 base, with 7 bases between them. The CDR3 spans 13 residues. Germline CDR1 and CDR2: MNHNS and SASEGT. The CDR3 bases are TGTGCCAGCAGCACAGGTTCTGGAAACACCATATATTTT. Translation gives CASSTGSGNTIYF.

In its sample, this clone was seen once. The rearrangement links TRBV19 to TRBJ1-5, with 8 bases matching TRBD1. Germline loops: CDR1 LNHDA, CDR2 SQIVND (reference sequence). With 5 bases clipped from V and 7 bases from J, the junction kept 10 bases outside the gene matches. This CDR3 has 15 amino acids. The CDR3 is CASSPLDRVGQPQHF. Written as DNA, the CDR3 is TGTGCCAGTAGTCCCCTGGACAGGGTTGGGCAGCCCCAGCATTTT.

This clone has only one observation. The chain uses TRBV27 and TRBJ2-5; the match to TRBD2 covers 8 bases. There are 16 residues in the CDR3. Germline CDR1 is MNHEY and CDR2 is SMNVEV (reference sequence). V trimming: 4 bases; J trimming: 0 bases; junction bases outside the gene matches: 7. The CDR3 sequence is CASSSKLTSDQETQYF. CDR3 DNA sequence: TGTGCCAGCAGTTCTAAACTGACTAGCGACCAAGAGACCCAGTACTTC.

This clone was seen a single time. The rearrangement uses TRBV18 and TRBJ2-1; no firm D call. The V gene lost 2 bases and the J gene lost 9 bases, with 8 bases spanning the gap. The germline gives CDR1 KGHSH, CDR2 LQKENI. This CDR3 region has 12 residues. The CDR3 nucleotides are TGTGCCAGCTCACCAACGAGCTTTGAGCAGTTCTTC. The encoded protein is CASSPTSFEQFF.

J is TRBJ2-4 and V is TRBV7-2; TRBD2 matches 11 bases. Germline lookup yields CDR1 SGHTA and CDR2 FQGNSA. J was trimmed by 10 bases and V by 5 bases; bases with no gene match: 13. The CDR3 spans 16 residues. Here the CDR3 reads CASSRGTSGPRRIQYF. The CDR3 coding sequence is TGTGCCAGCAGCAGAGGGACTAGCGGCCCGAGGAGGATTCAGTACTTC.

CDR3: CASPMGPSSYEQYF. The CDR3 DNA follows: TGTGCCAGCCCGATGGGCCCCAGCTCCTACGAGCAGTACTTC. V usage is TRBV28 and J usage is TRBJ2-7, with no clear D. V shed 8 bases and J shed 0 bases, with 14 bases lying between them. Germline V CDR1 and CDR2: MDHEN, SYDVKM. This CDR3 is 14 amino acids long.